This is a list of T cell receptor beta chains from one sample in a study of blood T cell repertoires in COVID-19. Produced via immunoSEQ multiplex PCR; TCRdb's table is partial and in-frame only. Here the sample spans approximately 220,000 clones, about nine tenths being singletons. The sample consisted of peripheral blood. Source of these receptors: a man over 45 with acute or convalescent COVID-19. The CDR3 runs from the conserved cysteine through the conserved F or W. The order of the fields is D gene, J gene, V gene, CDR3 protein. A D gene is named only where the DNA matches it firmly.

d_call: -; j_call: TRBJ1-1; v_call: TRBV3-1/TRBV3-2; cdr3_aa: CASSRASGRRDTEAFF
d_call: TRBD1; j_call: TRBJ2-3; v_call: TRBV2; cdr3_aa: CASRPDRGASTDTQYF
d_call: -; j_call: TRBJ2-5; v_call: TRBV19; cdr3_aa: CASSTRPGISQETQYF
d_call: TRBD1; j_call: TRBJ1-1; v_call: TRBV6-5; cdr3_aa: CASRDRVMNTEAFF
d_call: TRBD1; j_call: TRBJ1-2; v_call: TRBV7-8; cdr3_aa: CASTEGQGLNYGYTF
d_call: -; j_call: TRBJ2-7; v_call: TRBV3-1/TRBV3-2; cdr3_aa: CASSPGFYEQYF
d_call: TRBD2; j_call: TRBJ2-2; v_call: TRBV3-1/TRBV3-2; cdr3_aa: CASRLAGGNTGELFF
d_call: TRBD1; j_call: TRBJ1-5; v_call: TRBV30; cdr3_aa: CAWGNGQGGQPQHF
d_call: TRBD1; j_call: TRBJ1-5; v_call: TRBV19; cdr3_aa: CASSMGQTAITPQHF
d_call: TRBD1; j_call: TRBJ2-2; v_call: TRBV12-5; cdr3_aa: CASGLGQGNTGELFF
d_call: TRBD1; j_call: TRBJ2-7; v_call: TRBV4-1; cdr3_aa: CASSQALGTASYEQYF
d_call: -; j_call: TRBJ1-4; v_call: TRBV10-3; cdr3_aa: CAISEYGAEKLFF
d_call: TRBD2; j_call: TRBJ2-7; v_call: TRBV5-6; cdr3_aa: CASSPWSSGASSYEQYF
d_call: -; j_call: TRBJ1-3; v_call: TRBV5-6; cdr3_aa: CASSPTGPSSGNTIYF